The 23 T cell receptor beta chains below were found in one sample sequenced in a study of cytomegalovirus exposure and HLA in healthy donors. The PCR ran on 60 Vbeta and 13 Jbeta primers. The data were produced by immunoSEQ multiplex PCR, yet TCRdb's version contains in-frame clones alone and is incomplete. Here the sample spans some 95,000 clones, approximately 71% being singletons. The sample was PBMCs. These TCRs come from a woman aged 18-29 years in good health and CMV-seropositive.

V is TRBV11-1 and J is TRBJ2-5, with a tentative D call TRBD2 (6 bases). V was shortened by 1 base and J by 2 bases, with 11 bases between the two germline ends. There are 15 residues in the CDR3. Germline V gives CDR1 SGHAT, CDR2 FQDESV (reference sequence). The CDR3 sequence: CASSLGGVGQETQYF. CDR3 in DNA: TGTGCCAGCAGCTTAGGGGGGGTAGGGCAAGAGACCCAGTACTTC.

This CDR3 is CASEILAGDKDTQYF. CDR3 sequence (DNA): TGTGCCAGCGAAATTCTAGCGGGAGATAAAGATACGCAGTATTTT. The rearrangement joins TRBV11-3 to TRBJ2-3, with 10 bases lining up with TRBD2. The CDR3 runs 15 residues. With V trimmed by 8 bases and J by 5 bases, 10 bases remained unmatched. Germline V lookup: CDR1 SGHNT, CDR2 YENEEA.

This chain links TRBV29-1 with TRBJ2-1; D call uncertain. V lost 0 bases to trimming and J lost 15 bases, with 9 bases between them. This CDR3 is built from 10 residues. The germline V gene encodes CDR1 SQVTM and CDR2 ANQGSEA. The CDR3 DNA is TGCAGCGTTGAAGATTTCAGGCCGTTCTTC. It yields the protein CSVEDFRPFF.

This clone was recorded once. The J gene is TRBJ1-1, the V gene TRBV4-2; a possible D gene is TRBD1 (6 bases). From germline, CDR1 is LGHNA and CDR2 YNFKEQ. Trimming shortened V by 0 bases and J by 4 bases, and 15 bases separated the two germline ends. The CDR3 has 16 residues. CDR3 DNA: TGTGCCAGCAGCCAAGATATGACAGGCGTGAGCACTGAAGCTTTCTTT. Residues: CASSQDMTGVSTEAFF.

This clone has a count of ten or more. The chain combines TRBV6-4 with TRBJ2-1, with 10 bases fitting TRBD2. The CDR3 runs to 15 residues. V trimming: 3 bases; J trimming: 4 bases; junction bases outside the gene matches: 3. Germline assignment: CDR1 MRHNA and CDR2 SNTAGT. The CDR3 here is CASSESSGGYNEQFF. The CDR3 DNA follows: TGTGCCAGCAGTGAGAGTAGCGGGGGGTACAATGAGCAGTTCTTC.

This chain connects TRBV6-4 to TRBJ2-2, with TRBD1 matching 7 bases. Germline trimming cut 6 bases from V and 7 bases from J; bases unmatched to any gene: 5. The CDR3 loop spans 13 amino acids. Germline V gene sequence: CDR1 MRHNA, CDR2 SNTAGT. CDR3 sequence reads: CASSQTGVGELFF. CDR3 coding DNA: TGTGCCAGCAGCCAAACAGGGGTCGGGGAGCTGTTTTTT.

Relative to its sample, this clone is medium-sized (0.01 to 0.1%). This sequence joins TRBV4-2 and TRBJ2-7; D is uncertain. CDR3 length: 14 residues. V was trimmed by 0 bases and J by 6 bases, leaving 12 bases between them. Germline-derived CDR1 and CDR2 are LGHNA and YNFKEQ. The CDR3 DNA sequence: TGTGCCAGCAGCCAAGAGTACCCCGAGAGCGAGCAGTACTTC. Residues: CASSQEYPESEQYF.

Only a few counts were recorded for this clone. The chain uses TRBV30 and TRBJ1-1; D is uncertain. CDR1 GTSNPN and CDR2 SVGIG come from the germline V gene (reference sequence). The CDR3 covers 11 residues. V gave up 5 bases and J gave up 5 bases, with 9 bases separating them. The CDR3 sequence is CAWATRTEAFF. In DNA, the CDR3 is TGTGCCTGGGCGACACGAACTGAAGCTTTCTTT.

CDR3 DNA sequence: TGTGCCAGCACCCGATGGGCGGGGGTGGATGAGCAGTTCTTC. Protein sequence: CASTRWAGVDEQFF. The chain recombines TRBV6-5 with TRBJ2-1, with TRBD2 matching over 7 bases. V was pared by 7 bases and J by 8 bases, with 11 bases of the junction left unmatched. This CDR3 contains 14 residues. Germline values: CDR1 MNHEY, CDR2 SVGAGI.

The chain uses TRBV9 and TRBJ2-5; D is perhaps TRBD2 (5 bases). Trimming stripped 0 bases from V and 1 base from J, with 13 bases between. This CDR3 spans 16 amino acids. CDR1 and CDR2 from the germline V gene are SGDLS and YYNGEE. The chain's CDR3 is CASSVDGGRFQETQYF. The DNA for the CDR3 is TGTGCCAGCAGCGTAGATGGAGGTCGCTTCCAAGAGACCCAGTACTTC.

V and J are TRBV28 and TRBJ2-7; 7 nucleotides agree with TRBD2. Germline assignment: CDR1 MDHEN and CDR2 SYDVKM. V trimming: 4 bases; J trimming: 3 bases; junction bases outside the gene matches: 3. The length of the CDR3 is 13 residues. CDR3 in DNA: TGTGCCAGCAGTTCTCCTAGCGGCTACGAGCAGTACTTC. It codes for CASSSPSGYEQYF.

This clone came up once. The chain has TRBV6-5 and TRBJ2-5; D may be TRBD1 (6 bases). The CDR3 is 15 amino acids. V was clipped by 3 bases and J by 4 bases, with 15 bases between them. CDR1 MNHEY and CDR2 SVGAGI come from the germline V gene. The CDR3: CASSYLKGVGETQYF. CDR3 coding DNA: TGTGCCAGCAGTTATCTGAAGGGGGTGGGAGAGACCCAGTACTTC.

The V gene is TRBV9, the J gene TRBJ2-7; 12 bases map to TRBD2. The CDR3 length is 15 residues. Germline values: CDR1 SGDLS, CDR2 YYNGEE. The ends lost 0 bases at V and 2 bases at J; junction bases unmatched: 0. In DNA form, the CDR3 reads TGTGCCAGCAGCGTAGGGACTAGCGGGGCCTACGAGCAGTACTTC. This gives the protein CASSVGTSGAYEQYF. The full variable domain, its missing parts supplied by reference TRBV9 and TRBJ2-7, is DSGVTQTPKHLITATGQRVTLRCSPRSGDLSVYWYQQSLDQGLQFLIQYYNGEERAKGNILERFSAQQFPDLHSELNLSSLELGDSALYFCASSVGTSGAYEQYFGPGTRLTVT.

This clone was seen just once. At one boundary the junction diverges from the germline segment, which might be a read error. The chain joins TRBV7-9 to TRBJ2-2; 7 bases match TRBD1. Germline lookup yields CDR1 SEHNR and CDR2 FQNEAQ (reference sequence). The CDR3 sequence is 14 residues long. CDR3 amino acids: CSSRLQGFDGELFF. The CDR3 nucleotides are TGTTCCAGCAGGTTACAGGGGTTTGACGGGGAGCTGTTTTTT.

The CDR3 DNA is TGTGCCAGCAGCTTAACGGGGGGAAACACAGATACGCAGTATTTT. This sequence encodes CASSLTGGNTDTQYF. The chain links TRBV7-9 to TRBJ2-3, with 7 bases fitting TRBD2. Germline-derived CDR1 and CDR2 are SEHNR and FQNEAQ (reference sequence). Losses at the gene ends were 2 bases for V and 2 bases for J; bases not matched to a gene: 4. There are 15 residues in the CDR3.

The V gene is TRBV27, the J gene TRBJ1-2, with a possible D match to TRBD1 (5 bases). Per germline, CDR1 MNHEY and CDR2 SMNVEV (reference sequence). The CDR3 runs 17 residues. V was shortened by 7 bases and J by 0 bases, with 21 bases between the two germline ends. The CDR3 nucleotides are TGTGCCAGCATCTATTCGACAGTGACCTTGTCTAACTATGGCTACACCTTC. This encodes CASIYSTVTLSNYGYTF.

The chain's CDR3 is CASSIGQGDREKLFF. CDR3 coding DNA: TGTGCCAGTAGTATAGGTCAGGGGGACCGTGAAAAACTGTTTTTT. This sequence joins TRBV19 and TRBJ1-4, with 7 bases matching TRBD1. V shed 1 base, J shed 7 bases, and the junction held 6 bases outside the gene matches. Germline-derived CDR1 and CDR2 are LNHDA and SQIVND (reference sequence). This CDR3 is built from 15 residues.

This clone was seen a handful of times. The same CDR3 also results from other DNA sequences found in this sample. The CDR3 region has the DNA TGTGCCAGCAGTGAAACCGGGACAGGCTCCTACGAGCAGTACTTC. Translated: CASSETGTGSYEQYF. This chain connects TRBV6-1 to TRBJ2-7, with 8 bases matching TRBD1. The CDR3 totals 15 residues. V dropped 2 bases and J dropped 0; count of bases not matched to a gene: 3. Germline V lookup: CDR1 MNHNS, CDR2 SASEGT.

This chain uses TRBV7-6 with TRBJ2-6; 7 positions match TRBD1. V shed 2 bases, J shed 0 bases, and the junction held 10 bases outside the gene matches. The CDR3 is 19 residues long. The germline gives CDR1 SGHVS, CDR2 FNYEAQ. CDR3 nucleotides: TGTGCCAGCAGCTTACCCATGGGGGACAGCGGCTCTGGGGCCAACGTCCTGACTTTC. Translation gives CASSLPMGDSGSGANVLTF.

The V call is TRBV11-3, the J call TRBJ2-1; the D gene is possibly TRBD2 (6 bases). With 1 base removed from V and 7 bases from J, the gap between germline ends came to 17 bases. Per germline, CDR1 SGHNT and CDR2 YENEEA. This CDR3 has 16 residues. This CDR3 is CASSLVLGGPVNEQFF. CDR3 coding DNA: TGTGCCAGCAGCTTAGTTTTAGGAGGGCCGGTGAATGAGCAGTTCTTC.

Points on this clone: The final CDR3 position lacks the conserved phenylalanine or tryptophan, pointing to a likely read error. The DNA is left out, because the CDR3 cannot be placed on it with certainty; the CDR3 is given as TCRdb lists it. This chain connects TRBV20-1 to TRBJ1-2; the table's D call of TRBD1 was not tested on the DNA. The CDR3 is 9 residues long, counting both termini. Germline V gives CDR1 DFQATT, CDR2 SNEGSKA (reference sequence). The CDR3 reads CSAGLDRAL.

The CDR3 here is CASSFRREQFF. The CDR3 nucleotides read TGTGCCAGCAGTTTCCGGCGGGAGCAGTTCTTC. The V and J genes are TRBV28 and TRBJ2-1; D not certain. V was shortened by 3 bases and J by 10 bases, with 7 bases between the two germline ends. Germline lookup yields CDR1 MDHEN and CDR2 SYDVKM. The CDR3 length is 11 residues. Supplemented by reference TRBV28 and TRBJ2-1, the full variable domain reads DVKVTQSSRYLVKRTGEKVFLECVQDMDHENMFWYRQDPGLGLRLIYFSYDVKMKEKGDIPEGYSVSREKKERFSLILESASTNQTSMYLCASSFRREQFFGPGTRLTVL.

This clone occurred once. The V gene is TRBV6-5, the J gene TRBJ2-3, with 9 bases aligning to TRBD1. Germline V gene sequence: CDR1 MNHEY, CDR2 SVGAGI. V lost 5 bases to trimming and J lost 3 bases; unmatched junction nucleotides: 3. There are 14 residues in the CDR3. CDR3 nucleotides: TGTGCCAGCAGTCGACAGGGGGTGACAGATACGCAGTATTTT. The encoded protein is CASSRQGVTDTQYF.